A single sample gave rise to the 11 T cell receptor beta chains below, sequenced in a study of STAT5B mutations in CD4+ large granular lymphocyte leukemia. Sequenced by immunoSEQ multiplex PCR; TCRdb stores in-frame clones only, minus some. The sample gives some 20,000 clones, 60% to 85% of which show up once; 0.4% to 0.45% is in the top ten. Source material: CD4+ T cells from blood buffy coats. The receptors originated from a human donor in good health.

The chain carries TRBV7-2 and TRBJ1-2; no clear D gene. V lost 5 bases and J lost 4, with 11 bases in between. Germline V gene data show CDR1 as SGHTA and CDR2 as FQGNSA. The CDR3 consists of 13 residues. In DNA form, the CDR3 reads TGTGCCAGCAGCCCCACCCCGGGCTATGGCTACACCTTC. This sequence encodes CASSPTPGYGYTF.

V gene TRBV11-2 combines with J gene TRBJ2-6; D call uncertain. The CDR3 consists of 16 residues. Trimming took 4 bases from V and 3 from J, leaving 13 bases between them. Germline V CDR1 and CDR2: SGHAT, FQNNGV. CDR3 loop: CASSSLLASGANVLTF. Here the CDR3 DNA reads TGTGCCAGCAGCTCCCTTCTGGCCAGTGGGGCCAACGTCCTGACTTTC.

V usage is TRBV27 and J usage is TRBJ1-6; D is unclear. The CDR3 has 12 amino acids. Germline-derived CDR1 and CDR2 are MNHEY and SMNVEV (reference sequence). Trimming left V 6 bases short and J 4 bases short, with 4 bases between. DNA for the CDR3: TGTGCCAGCAGGGAGTATAATTCACCCCTCCACTTT. Its translation is CASREYNSPLHF.

This clone showed up just a few times. The gene calls are TRBV7-9 and TRBJ2-5; D ambiguous. Germline CDR1 is SEHNR and CDR2 is FQNEAQ (reference sequence). Trimming stripped 0 bases from V and 4 bases from J, with 6 bases between. The CDR3 has 13 residues. CDR3 sequence (DNA): TGTGCCAGCAGCTTAGCGGGCGGAGAGACCCAGTACTTC. Protein product: CASSLAGGETQYF.

This chain links TRBV7-3 with TRBJ2-3; the match to TRBD2 covers 9 bases. J was trimmed by 5 bases and V by 8 bases; bases with no gene match: 5. The CDR3 is 13 amino acids. The V gene's germline CDR1 is SGHTA and CDR2 FQGTGA. The CDR3 loop is CASQREVGDTQYF. The CDR3 nucleotides are TGTGCCAGCCAGCGGGAGGTCGGAGATACGCAGTATTTT.

This clone has just a few counts. The chain links TRBV5-1 to TRBJ2-7; 13 bases agree with TRBD2. The germline V gene has CDR1 SGHRS and CDR2 YFSETQ. The trim removed 4 bases at V and 2 bases at J, leaving 3 bases unmatched. The CDR3 is 15 amino acids. The CDR3 protein is CASSEGTSGTYEQYF. The CDR3 nucleotides read TGCGCCAGCAGCGAGGGGACTAGCGGGACCTACGAGCAGTACTTC.

This clone turned up a few times. The chain carries TRBV28 and TRBJ1-5; possibly TRBD1 for D (6 bases). The germline V gene has CDR1 MDHEN and CDR2 SYDVKM. The CDR3 is 16 amino acids. Trimming stripped 2 bases from V and 10 bases from J, with 21 bases between. The CDR3 here is CASSLGSGDPHEPQHF. DNA of the CDR3: TGTGCCAGCAGTTTAGGTTCAGGGGACCCTCATGAACCCCAGCATTTT.

The chain has TRBV28 and TRBJ1-2; possible D gene TRBD1, 5 bases. Per the germline V gene, CDR1 is MDHEN and CDR2 is SYDVKM. V gave up 8 bases and J gave up 4 bases, with 11 bases separating them. The CDR3 sequence is 12 residues long. CDR3 residues: CASGGFGYGYTF. In nucleotides, the CDR3 is TGTGCCAGCGGGGGGTTTGGCTATGGCTACACCTTC.

The chain joins TRBV28 to TRBJ2-3, with 7 bases identical to TRBD2. CDR1 and CDR2 (germline): MDHEN, SYDVKM. This CDR3 has 14 residues. V dropped 6 bases and J dropped 1; count of bases not matched to a gene: 4. CDR3: CASSYSGGTDTQYF. The CDR3 DNA follows: TGTGCCAGCAGCTACAGCGGGGGCACAGATACGCAGTATTTT. Supplemented by reference TRBV28 and TRBJ2-3, the full variable domain reads DVKVTQSSRYLVKRTGEKVFLECVQDMDHENMFWYRQDPGLGLRLIYFSYDVKMKEKGDIPEGYSVSREKKERFSLILESASTNQTSMYLCASSYSGGTDTQYFGPGTRLTVL.

This chain connects TRBV19 to TRBJ2-5; weak D call: TRBD2 (6 bases). In germline, CDR1 is LNHDA, CDR2 SQIVND (reference sequence). CDR3 size: 15 residues. The ends were cut back, 2 bases at V and 2 bases at J, with 12 bases in the middle. In DNA form, the CDR3 reads TGTGCCAGTAGTATATCCGGGGGTCAGCAAGAGACCCAGTACTTC. Its protein product is CASSISGGQQETQYF.

The chain is built from TRBV15 and TRBJ2-7, with TRBD2 matching 8 bases. V shed 3 bases and J 0 bases; nucleotides not matched to a gene: 4. CDR1 is LNHNV and CDR2 is YYDKDF in the germline V gene (reference sequence). This CDR3 has 15 residues. This chain's CDR3 is CATSRETSGSYEQYF. The CDR3 DNA is TGTGCCACCAGCAGGGAAACTAGCGGCTCCTACGAGCAGTACTTC.